These 4 T cell receptor beta chains were all obtained from the same sample, sequenced in a study of T cell changes during pregnancy in multiple sclerosis. TCRdb's table, derived via immunoSEQ multiplex PCR, lists solely in-frame clones and lacks some. The table lists around 30,000 clones, approximately 94% of them singletons. This specimen consisted of CD8+ T cells from peripheral blood mononuclear cells, obtained before pregnancy. The receptors come from a female donor with multiple sclerosis, enrolled in a pregnancy study.

The J gene is TRBJ2-7, the V gene TRBV10-3; no clear D gene. The germline CDR1 and CDR2 sequences are ENHRY and SYGVKD. V was shortened by 2 bases and J by 3 bases, with 8 bases between the two germline ends. The CDR3 loop spans 13 amino acids. The CDR3 reads CAISEDWFYEQYF. CDR3 DNA: TGTGCCATCAGTGAGGACTGGTTCTACGAGCAGTACTTC.

The chain combines TRBV7-9 with TRBJ2-7; TRBD1 aligns across 9 bases. This CDR3 is 15 amino acids long. V dropped 6 bases and J dropped 2; count of bases not matched to a gene: 8. Germline V lookup: CDR1 SEHNR, CDR2 FQNEAQ (reference sequence). The CDR3 nucleotides are TGTGCCAGCAGTTCCTCCGGGACAGGGCCCTACGAGCAGTACTTC. This translates into CASSSSGTGPYEQYF.

The chain combines TRBV5-1 with TRBJ1-1, with 8 nucleotides matching TRBD1. The CDR3 runs 16 residues. Germline CDR1 and CDR2: SGHRS and YFSETQ. J was trimmed by 1 base and V by 2 bases; bases with no gene match: 7. The DNA of the CDR3 is TGCGCCAGCAGCTTTGACCGGGACAGGCCGAACACTGAAGCTTTCTTT. As protein: CASSFDRDRPNTEAFF.

Note on this clone: This same CDR3 is encoded by further DNA sequences in the sample. The chain recombines TRBV5-4 with TRBJ2-7; TRBD1 matches at 7 bases. Trimming removed 3 bases from V and 1 base from J; junction bases left unmatched: 4. The CDR3 runs 14 residues. The germline V gene has CDR1 SGHNT and CDR2 YYREEE (reference sequence). CDR3 region: CASSWDRGSYEQYF. DNA for the CDR3: TGTGCCAGCAGCTGGGACAGAGGATCCTACGAGCAGTACTTC.